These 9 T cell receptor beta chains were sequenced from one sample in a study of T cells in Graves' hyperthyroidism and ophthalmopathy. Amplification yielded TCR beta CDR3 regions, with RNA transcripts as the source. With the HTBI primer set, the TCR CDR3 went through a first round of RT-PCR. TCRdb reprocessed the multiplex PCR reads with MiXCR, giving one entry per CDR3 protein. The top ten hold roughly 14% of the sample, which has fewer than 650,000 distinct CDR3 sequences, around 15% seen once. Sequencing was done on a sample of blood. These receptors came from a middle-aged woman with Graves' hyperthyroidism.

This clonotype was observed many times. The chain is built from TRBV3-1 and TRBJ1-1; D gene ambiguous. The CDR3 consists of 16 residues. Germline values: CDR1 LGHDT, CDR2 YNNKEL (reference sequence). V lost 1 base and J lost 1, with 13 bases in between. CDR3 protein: CASSQGQLTANTEAFF. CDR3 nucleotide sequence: TGTGCCAGCAGCCAAGGTCAACTGACGGCGAACACTGAAGCTTTCTTT.

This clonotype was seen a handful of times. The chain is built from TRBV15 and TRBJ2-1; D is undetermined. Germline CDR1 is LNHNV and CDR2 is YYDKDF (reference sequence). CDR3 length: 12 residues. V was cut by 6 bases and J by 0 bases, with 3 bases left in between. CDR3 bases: TGTGCCACCAGGAGCTCCTACAATGAGCAGTTCTTC. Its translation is CATRSSYNEQFF.

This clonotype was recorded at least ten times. DNA of the CDR3: TGTGCCAGCAGTCCGGCAATTGGCAGGAACACCGGGGAGCTGTTTTTT. Amino acid sequence: CASSPAIGRNTGELFF. V and J are TRBV2 and TRBJ2-2; D not certain. The CDR3 runs to 16 residues. V was cut by 5 bases and J by 1 base, with 14 bases left in between. The germline CDR1 and CDR2 sequences are SNHLY and FYNNEI.

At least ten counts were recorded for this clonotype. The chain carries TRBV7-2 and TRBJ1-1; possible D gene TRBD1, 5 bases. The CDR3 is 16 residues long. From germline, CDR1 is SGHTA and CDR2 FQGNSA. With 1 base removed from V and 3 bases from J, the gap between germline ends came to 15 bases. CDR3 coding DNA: TGTGCCAGCAGCTTAGTAGGCCAGGGAGGGGACACTGAAGCTTTCTTT. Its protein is CASSLVGQGGDTEAFF.

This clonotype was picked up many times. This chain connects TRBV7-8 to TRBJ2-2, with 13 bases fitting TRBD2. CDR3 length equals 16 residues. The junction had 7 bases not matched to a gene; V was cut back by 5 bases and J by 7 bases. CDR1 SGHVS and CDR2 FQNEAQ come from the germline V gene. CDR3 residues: CASSLGLAGVIGELFF. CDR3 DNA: TGTGCCAGCAGCCTCGGACTAGCGGGAGTGATCGGGGAGCTGTTTTTT.

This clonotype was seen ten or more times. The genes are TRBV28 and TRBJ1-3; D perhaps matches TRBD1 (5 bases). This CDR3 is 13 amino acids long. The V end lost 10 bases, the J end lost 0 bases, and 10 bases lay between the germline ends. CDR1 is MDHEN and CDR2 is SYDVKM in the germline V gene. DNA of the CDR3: TGTGCCACACTCCAGGGCTCTGGAAACACCATATATTTT. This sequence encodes CATLQGSGNTIYF.

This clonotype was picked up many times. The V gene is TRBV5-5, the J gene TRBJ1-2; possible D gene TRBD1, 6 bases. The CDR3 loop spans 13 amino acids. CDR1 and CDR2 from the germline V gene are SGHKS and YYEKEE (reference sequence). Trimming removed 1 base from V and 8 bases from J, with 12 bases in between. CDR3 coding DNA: TGTGCCAGCAGCTTGCAGGGGAGCTTCGGCTACACCTTC. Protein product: CASSLQGSFGYTF. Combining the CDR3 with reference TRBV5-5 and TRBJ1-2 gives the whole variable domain DAGVTQSPTHLIKTRGQQVTLRCSPISGHKSVSWYQQVLGQGPQFIFQYYEKEERGRGNFPDRFSARQFPNYSSELNVNALLLGDSALYLCASSLQGSFGYTFGSGTRLTVV.

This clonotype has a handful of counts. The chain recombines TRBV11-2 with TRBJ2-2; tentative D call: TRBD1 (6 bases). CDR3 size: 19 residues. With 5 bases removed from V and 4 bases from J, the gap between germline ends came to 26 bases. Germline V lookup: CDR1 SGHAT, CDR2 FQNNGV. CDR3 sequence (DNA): TGTGCCAGCAGCGTCCCCCCGGGACACACAGCTTTAGGCACCGGGGAGCTGTTTTTT. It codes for CASSVPPGHTALGTGELFF.

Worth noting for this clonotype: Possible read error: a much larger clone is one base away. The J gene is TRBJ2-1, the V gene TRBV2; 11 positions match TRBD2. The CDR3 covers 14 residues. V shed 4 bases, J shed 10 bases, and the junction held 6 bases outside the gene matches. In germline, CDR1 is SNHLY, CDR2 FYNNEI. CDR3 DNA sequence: TGTGCCAGCAGTGGGCTAGCGGGAGGAGGCGAGCAGTTCTTC. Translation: CASSGLAGGGEQFF.